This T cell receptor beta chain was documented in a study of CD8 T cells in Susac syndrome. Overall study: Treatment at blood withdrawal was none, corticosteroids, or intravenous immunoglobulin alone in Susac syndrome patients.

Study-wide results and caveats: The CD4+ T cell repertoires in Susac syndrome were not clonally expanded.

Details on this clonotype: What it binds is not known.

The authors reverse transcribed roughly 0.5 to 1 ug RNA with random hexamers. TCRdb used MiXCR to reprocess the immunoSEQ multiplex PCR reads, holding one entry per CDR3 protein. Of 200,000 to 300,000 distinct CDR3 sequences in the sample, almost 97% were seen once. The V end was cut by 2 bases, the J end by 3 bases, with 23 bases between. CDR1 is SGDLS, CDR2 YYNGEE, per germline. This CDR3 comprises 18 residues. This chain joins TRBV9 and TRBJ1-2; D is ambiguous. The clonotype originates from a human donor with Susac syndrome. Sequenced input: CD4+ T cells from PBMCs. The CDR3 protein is CASSVEPLRHRGDYGYTF. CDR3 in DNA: TGTGCCAGCAGCGTGGAGCCCCTGAGACACCGCGGCGACTATGGCTACACCTTC.